This T cell receptor beta chain was documented in a study of T cells in Graves' hyperthyroidism and ophthalmopathy. On the study more broadly: Sampling of peripheral blood happened at initial diagnosis, prior to any treatment.

TCR beta CDR3 regions were amplified from RNA. HTBI primers were used for first-round RT-PCR of the TCR CDR3. TCRdb reprocessed the multiplex PCR reads via MiXCR and lists one record per CDR3 protein. This table has about 360,000 distinct CDR3 sequences, roughly 14% appearing once. The PBMCs were taken from 10 ml of fresh peripheral blood. J was trimmed by 6 bases and V by 1 base; bases with no gene match: 14. CDR1 LNHNV and CDR2 YYDKDF come from the germline V gene (reference sequence). The length of the CDR3 is 18 residues. The chain employs TRBV15 and TRBJ2-3, with 9 positions matching TRBD2. Sequencing used blood. The source of this sequence is a man aged 25 to 40 with Graves' hyperthyroidism that later progressed to Graves' ophthalmopathy. The CDR3 protein is CATSRVRSGGLRKDTQYF. CDR3 bases: TGTGCCACCAGCAGAGTTCGGAGCGGGGGGCTCAGAAAGGATACGCAGTATTTT. The whole variable domain, remainder taken from reference TRBV15 and TRBJ2-3, is DAMVIQNPRYQVTQFGKPVTLSCSQTLNHNVMYWYQQKSSQAPKLLFHYYDKDFNNEADTPDNFQSRRPNTSFCFLDIRSPGLGDTAMYLCATSRVRSGGLRKDTQYFGPGTRLTVL.